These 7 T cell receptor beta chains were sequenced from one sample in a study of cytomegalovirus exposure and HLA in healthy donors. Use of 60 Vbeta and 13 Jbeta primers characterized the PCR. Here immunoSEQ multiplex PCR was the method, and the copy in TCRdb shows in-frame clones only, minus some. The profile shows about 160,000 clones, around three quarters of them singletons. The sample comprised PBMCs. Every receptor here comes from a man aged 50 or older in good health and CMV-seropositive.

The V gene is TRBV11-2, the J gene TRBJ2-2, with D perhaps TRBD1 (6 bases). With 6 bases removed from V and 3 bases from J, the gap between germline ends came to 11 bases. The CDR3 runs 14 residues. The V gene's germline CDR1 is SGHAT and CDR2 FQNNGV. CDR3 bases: TGTGCCAGCAGGGTGGGGGCAGACACCGGGGAGCTGTTTTTT. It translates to CASRVGADTGELFF.

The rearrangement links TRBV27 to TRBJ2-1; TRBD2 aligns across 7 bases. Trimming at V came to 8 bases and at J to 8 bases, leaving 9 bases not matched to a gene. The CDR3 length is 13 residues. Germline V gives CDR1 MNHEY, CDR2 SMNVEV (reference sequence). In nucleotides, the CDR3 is TGTGCCAGCCCTTCCGGGACTACCCATGAGCAGTTCTTC. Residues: CASPSGTTHEQFF.

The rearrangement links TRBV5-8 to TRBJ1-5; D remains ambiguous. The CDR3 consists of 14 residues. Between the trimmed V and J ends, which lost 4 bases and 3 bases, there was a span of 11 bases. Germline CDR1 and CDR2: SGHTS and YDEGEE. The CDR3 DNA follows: TGTGCCAGCAGCCCGGTAGTATTCAATCAGCCCCAGCATTTT. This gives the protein CASSPVVFNQPQHF. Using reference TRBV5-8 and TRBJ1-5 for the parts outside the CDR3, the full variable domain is EAGVTQSPTHLIKTRGQQATLRCSPISGHTSVYWYQQALGLGLQFLLWYDEGEERNRGNFPPRFSGRQFPNYSSELNVNALELEDSALYLCASSPVVFNQPQHFGDGTRLSIL.

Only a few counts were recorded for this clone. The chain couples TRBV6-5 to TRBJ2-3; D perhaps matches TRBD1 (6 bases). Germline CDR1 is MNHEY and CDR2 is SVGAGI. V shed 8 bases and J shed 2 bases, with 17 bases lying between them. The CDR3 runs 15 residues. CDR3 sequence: CASGLQGGPTDTQYF. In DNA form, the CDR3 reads TGTGCCAGCGGGCTACAGGGTGGTCCCACAGATACGCAGTATTTT.

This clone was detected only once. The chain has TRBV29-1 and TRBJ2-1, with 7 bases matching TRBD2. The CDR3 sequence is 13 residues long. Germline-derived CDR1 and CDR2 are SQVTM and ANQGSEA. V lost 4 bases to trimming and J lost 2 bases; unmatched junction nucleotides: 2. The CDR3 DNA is TGCAGCGTTGCGGCGGGGGCCTACAATGAGCAGTTCTTC. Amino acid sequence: CSVAAGAYNEQFF.

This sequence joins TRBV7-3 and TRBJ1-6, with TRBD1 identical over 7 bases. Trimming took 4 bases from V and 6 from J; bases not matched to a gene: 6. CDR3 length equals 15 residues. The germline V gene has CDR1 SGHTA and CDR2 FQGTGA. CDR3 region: CASSSSSGGNSPLHF. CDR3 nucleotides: TGTGCCAGCAGCTCGTCCTCAGGGGGTAATTCACCCCTCCACTTT.

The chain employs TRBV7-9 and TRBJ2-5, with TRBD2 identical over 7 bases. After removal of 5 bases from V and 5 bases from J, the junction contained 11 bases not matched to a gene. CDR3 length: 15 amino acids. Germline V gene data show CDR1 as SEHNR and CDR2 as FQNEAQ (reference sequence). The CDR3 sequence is CASSGQGRDRETQYF. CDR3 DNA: TGTGCCAGCAGCGGCCAAGGGAGGGATCGGGAGACCCAGTACTTC.